The 19 T cell receptor beta chains below come from one sample, sequenced in a study of blood T cell repertoires in COVID-19. Measured with immunoSEQ multiplex PCR; TCRdb has only the in-frame clones, and not every one. The sample has 45,000 to 60,000 clones; 85% to 90% are singletons. The source material was peripheral blood. The receptors come from a man in his 70s with active COVID-19.

The chain couples TRBV5-1 to TRBJ1-2; possibly TRBD1 for D (6 bases). The CDR3 sequence is 14 residues long. Germline V CDR1 and CDR2: SGHRS, YFSETQ. The V and J ends lost 6 bases and 7 bases respectively, with 19 bases between them. Here the CDR3 DNA reads TGCGCCAGCACCCCAGGTGCAGGGGCGGTTGGCTACACCTTC. Translating gives CASTPGAGAVGYTF.

The V gene is TRBV11-2, the J gene TRBJ2-1; D is possibly TRBD2 (5 bases). Between the trimmed V and J ends, which lost 5 bases and 13 bases, there was a span of 18 bases. This CDR3 region has 13 residues. The V gene's germline CDR1 is SGHAT and CDR2 FQNNGV. The CDR3 DNA reads as TGTGCCAGCAGCCCCCCCGCGGGTGGGCATCAGTTCTTC. Encoded protein: CASSPPAGGHQFF.

This chain joins TRBV2 and TRBJ2-3, with D maybe TRBD2 (5 bases). From germline, CDR1 is SNHLY and CDR2 FYNNEI. This CDR3 region has 15 residues. V lost 6 bases to trimming and J lost 3 bases, with 16 bases between them. This chain's CDR3 is CASRGRVLATDTQYF. CDR3 in DNA: TGTGCCAGCAGAGGACGGGTTCTAGCAACAGATACGCAGTATTTT.

V and J are TRBV10-3 and TRBJ1-6; possibly TRBD1 for D (5 bases). This CDR3 region has 12 residues. CDR1 ENHRY and CDR2 SYGVKD come from the germline V gene. Deletions cut 9 bases from V and 9 bases from J, with 12 bases between. The CDR3 region is CAIAGHGSPLHF. CDR3 nucleotides: TGTGCCATAGCAGGGCATGGTTCACCCCTCCACTTT.

The gene calls are TRBV19 and TRBJ1-2; 8 bases match TRBD1. Germline CDR1 reads LNHDA; CDR2 reads SQIVND (reference sequence). The V and J ends lost 8 bases and 0 bases, in that order; junction bases with no gene match: 8. CDR3 length: 15 amino acids. CDR3 coding DNA: TGTGCCAGTGTACAGGGGGAATATCCTAACTATGGCTACACCTTC. Amino acids: CASVQGEYPNYGYTF.

The genes are TRBV7-2 and TRBJ2-7, with D tentatively TRBD1 (6 bases). This CDR3 contains 14 residues. In germline, CDR1 is SGHTA, CDR2 FQGNSA. Trimming left V 5 bases short and J 3 bases short, with 14 bases between. CDR3 protein: CASSLPTGLYEQYF. The CDR3 bases are TGTGCCAGCAGCCTCCCGACAGGTCTCTACGAGCAGTACTTC.

The chain joins TRBV11-3 to TRBJ1-2; D may be TRBD1 (6 bases). Trimming left V 4 bases short and J 10 bases short, with 13 bases between. The CDR3 extends over 12 amino acids. Germline CDR1 reads SGHNT; CDR2 reads YENEEA. This CDR3 reads CASSYRTVPYTF. CDR3 nucleotide sequence: TGTGCCAGCAGCTACCGGACAGTCCCCTACACCTTC.

V gene TRBV7-2 combines with J gene TRBJ2-5, with a tentative D call TRBD2 (5 bases). Deletions cut 4 bases from V and 7 bases from J, with 13 bases between. Looked up from germline, CDR1 is SGHTA and CDR2 is FQGNSA. The CDR3 has 13 amino acids. CDR3 sequence: CASSSLARGTQYF. The CDR3, as DNA: TGTGCCAGCAGCTCCCTCGCCCGGGGGACCCAGTACTTC.

This clone was seen only a few times. Other DNA sequences in the same sample also yield this CDR3. The J gene is TRBJ2-4, the V gene TRBV6-5; a weak D match, TRBD1 (7 bases). Looked up from germline, CDR1 is MNHEY and CDR2 is SVGAGI. The CDR3 extends over 15 amino acids. V was clipped by 8 bases and J by 3 bases, with 17 bases between them. This CDR3 reads CASLQGRTGKNIQYF. The CDR3 DNA reads TGTGCCAGCTTACAGGGGAGGACGGGCAAAAACATTCAGTACTTC.

This clone appeared a few times. The chain employs TRBV29-1 and TRBJ2-7; 8 nucleotides agree with TRBD1. Germline V lookup: CDR1 SQVTM, CDR2 ANQGSEA. The CDR3 is made up of 13 amino acids. V trimming: 4 bases; J trimming: 4 bases; junction bases outside the gene matches: 6. CDR3 residues: CSVVSRGLYEQYF. The DNA of the CDR3 is TGCAGCGTTGTAAGCAGGGGGCTATACGAGCAGTACTTC.

The V gene is TRBV11-2, the J gene TRBJ1-3; D perhaps matches TRBD1 (6 bases). Germline CDR1 reads SGHAT; CDR2 reads FQNNGV. V was cut by 5 bases and J by 0 bases, with 8 bases left in between. The length of the CDR3 is 14 residues. CDR3 sequence reads: CASSPDSSGNTIYF. The DNA for the CDR3 is TGTGCCAGCAGCCCGGACAGCTCTGGAAACACCATATATTTT.

The chain has TRBV5-6 and TRBJ1-1; 8 bases map to TRBD1. V was pared by 3 bases and J by 8 bases, with 9 bases of the junction left unmatched. The CDR3 consists of 14 residues. Germline lookup yields CDR1 SGHDT and CDR2 YYEEEE. CDR3 in amino acids: CASSWYRGRGEAFF. The CDR3 bases are TGTGCCAGCAGCTGGTACAGGGGGAGAGGGGAAGCTTTCTTT.

The chain uses TRBV5-4 and TRBJ2-7; 8 bases map to TRBD1. J lost 3 bases, V lost 4 bases, and 3 bases had no gene match. The V gene's germline CDR1 is SGHNT and CDR2 YYREEE (reference sequence). The CDR3 is 13 amino acids. The CDR3, as DNA: TGTGCCAGCAGCCTGACAGGGGACTACGAGCAGTACTTC. This sequence encodes CASSLTGDYEQYF.

A word on this clone: A read error may account for a junction end that differs from germline. The V call is TRBV9, the J call TRBJ2-7; 10 nucleotides agree with TRBD1. There are 12 residues in the CDR3. CDR1 is SGDLS, CDR2 YYNGEE, per germline. Written as DNA, the CDR3 is TGTGCCAGCAGCAAGGGACAGGGGCCCTTGGGCTTC. Translation: CASSKGQGPLGF.

The chain recombines TRBV6-5 with TRBJ2-3, with D possibly being TRBD1 (5 bases). V lost 0 bases and J lost 2, with 12 bases in between. CDR3 length: 16 amino acids. Looked up from germline, CDR1 is MNHEY and CDR2 is SVGAGI. The CDR3 bases are TGTGCCAGCAGTTACTCGATTCGCAGGGCCACAGATACGCAGTATTTT. Its protein is CASSYSIRRATDTQYF.

The chain joins TRBV3-1 (or the pseudogene TRBV3-2) to TRBJ2-3; D may be TRBD1 (5 bases). This CDR3 region has 14 residues. The germline gives CDR1 LGHDT, CDR2 YNNKEL (reference sequence). Trimming shortened V by 7 bases and J by 2 bases, and 13 bases separated the two germline ends. CDR3: CASKDSSFTDTQYF. The CDR3 DNA reads TGTGCCAGCAAAGACAGTTCCTTCACAGATACGCAGTATTTT.

This chain uses TRBV5-6 with TRBJ2-2; 9 nucleotides match TRBD1. Germline V gene lookup returns CDR1 SGHDT and CDR2 YYEEEE. Trimming cost V 0 bases and J 6 bases; bases outside gene matches: 6. The length of the CDR3 is 16 residues. In DNA, the CDR3 is TGTGCCAGCAGCTTGGGGACAGGGGTTAGTTCCGGGGAGCTGTTTTTT. It is translated as CASSLGTGVSSGELFF.

The J gene is TRBJ1-5, the V gene TRBV19; 8 nucleotides agree with TRBD1. The CDR3 is 16 amino acids. Germline V gives CDR1 LNHDA, CDR2 SQIVND (reference sequence). Germline trimming cut 6 bases from V and 3 bases from J; bases unmatched to any gene: 10. The CDR3 is CASRKAGTGNNQPQHF. CDR3 coding DNA: TGTGCCAGTAGAAAAGCAGGGACAGGTAACAATCAGCCCCAGCATTTT.

The rearrangement uses TRBV10-3 and TRBJ2-2, with D tentatively TRBD1 (5 bases). Trimming left V 5 bases short and J 5 bases short, with 18 bases between. Germline V CDR1 and CDR2: ENHRY, SYGVKD. This CDR3 contains 16 residues. The CDR3 sequence: CAISKLDTQRTGELFF. The CDR3 DNA is TGTGCCATCAGTAAACTGGACACCCAAAGGACCGGGGAGCTGTTTTTT.